The entry below gives a single TCR beta chain sequence along with its context. The antigen is not known. This CDR3 has 15 residues. The germline V gene has CDR1 MNHEY and CDR2 SMNVEV (reference sequence). V was cut by 0 bases and J by 1 base, with 9 bases left in between. These data originate in a study of a mutant IDH1 vaccine in newly diagnosed glioma. Looking at the study overall: Vaccination began 4-6 weeks post radiotherapy alone, or with temozolomide cycles. Mean patient age was approximately 39 years; approximately 62% were male and roughly 38% female. Before enrollment, the patients had been treated with radiotherapy alone, temozolomide alone, or both together. Most of them had received both.

The time point denotes: week 11, during vaccination. The study gave 300 ug of mutant IDH1 20-mer peptide per vaccine dose, with topical imiquimod. Newly diagnosed WHO grade 3 or 4 IDH1-mutant, ATRX-lost astrocytomas were identified in the donors. Measured with immunoSEQ multiplex PCR; TCRdb has only the in-frame clones, and not every one. The sample includes some 120,000 clones, about four fifths of them seen just once. The origin of this receptor is a man aged 40-49 years with glioma. Material: PBMCs, obtained from a glioma patient whose treatment included an IDH1 peptide vaccine. The rearrangement links TRBV27 to TRBJ2-5; no firm D call. CDR3 loop: CASSLSWASQETQYF. CDR3 sequence (DNA): TGTGCCAGCAGTTTATCGTGGGCTAGCCAAGAGACCCAGTACTTC.